The 32 T cell receptor beta chains below all came from one sample that was sequenced in a study of chemoradiotherapy in HPV16-positive cancers. Clones were read by immunoSEQ multiplex PCR, and TCRdb kept only the in-frame ones, dropping some. Among 2,500 to 3,500 clones listed, approximately 90% were seen once. Sequences were derived from tumor tissue, sampled from a patient who underwent chemoradiotherapy. All receptors come from a human donor with HPV-associated anogenital cancer.

The V gene is TRBV5-1, the J gene TRBJ2-3; D may be TRBD2 (5 bases). Germline values: CDR1 SGHRS, CDR2 YFSETQ. Deletions cut 4 bases from V and 5 bases from J, with 14 bases between. The CDR3 loop spans 14 amino acids. CDR3 loop: CASSPTPGRDTQYF. CDR3 DNA: TGCGCCAGCAGCCCCACCCCGGGGAGAGATACGCAGTATTTT.

This clone appeared a few times. One junction end does not reproduce the germline sequence, and a read error may be involved. The chain recombines TRBV7-7 with TRBJ1-1; D possibly corresponds to TRBD1 (5 bases). The CDR3 totals 13 residues. Germline V gives CDR1 SSHAT, CDR2 FNYEAQ (reference sequence). Here the CDR3 DNA reads TGTGCTAGCAGCCGTGACCTCGACAGTGAAGCTTTCTTT. This gives the protein CASSRDLDSEAFF.

The CDR3 here is CASSRSTGSTDTQYF. The CDR3 bases are TGTGCCAGCTCACGATCGACAGGGAGCACAGATACGCAGTATTTT. J is TRBJ2-3 and V is TRBV18; 7 bases fit TRBD1. J lost 0 bases, V lost 4 bases, and 4 bases had no gene match. CDR3 size: 15 residues. CDR1 is KGHSH and CDR2 is LQKENI in the germline V gene.

The V and J genes are TRBV25-1 and TRBJ2-5, with TRBD2 as a possible D gene (7 bases). CDR3 length equals 15 residues. The V gene's germline CDR1 is MGHDK and CDR2 SYGVNS. Trimming removed 7 bases from V and 5 bases from J, with 20 bases in between. The CDR3 loop reads CASTPMGRGIETQYF. DNA of the CDR3: TGTGCCAGCACCCCCATGGGGAGGGGGATTGAGACCCAGTACTTC.

This chain uses TRBV7-2 with TRBJ1-2, with 8 bases identical to TRBD1. V shed 5 bases and J 7 bases; nucleotides not matched to a gene: 12. CDR3 length: 15 residues. The germline V gene encodes CDR1 SGHTA and CDR2 FQGNSA. In DNA, the CDR3 is TGTGCCAGCAGCCCAAAGACCGGGCAGGGGGCTGGCTACACCTTC. This encodes CASSPKTGQGAGYTF.

V usage is TRBV7-9 and J usage is TRBJ2-3; 7 bases match TRBD2. CDR3 length: 14 residues. V gave up 5 bases and J gave up 5 bases; unmatched junction bases: 7. Germline CDR1 is SEHNR and CDR2 is FQNEAQ (reference sequence). CDR3 protein: CASSPQAGRDTQYF. The CDR3 nucleotides are TGTGCCAGCAGCCCCCAAGCGGGGCGAGATACGCAGTATTTT.

This chain connects TRBV7-2 to TRBJ2-1; TRBD2 might be the D (5 bases). The CDR3 contains 16 residues. CDR1 and CDR2 from the germline V gene are SGHTA and FQGNSA. Trimming took 0 bases from V and 0 from J, leaving 9 bases between them. The CDR3, as DNA: TGTGCCAGCAGCTTAGCTGGCCGGGGCTCCTACAATGAGCAGTTCTTC. It translates to CASSLAGRGSYNEQFF.

The chain joins TRBV5-1 to TRBJ2-5; possibly TRBD1 for D (5 bases). The length of the CDR3 is 13 residues. The germline gives CDR1 SGHRS, CDR2 YFSETQ. The V end lost 4 bases, the J end lost 1 base, and 8 bases lay between the germline ends. The CDR3 nucleotides read TGCGCCAGCAGCCACGACAGCCAAGAGACCCAGTACTTC. It specifies CASSHDSQETQYF.

The chain links TRBV9 to TRBJ2-1; D might be TRBD1 (6 bases). V gave up 2 bases and J gave up 6 bases, with 15 bases separating them. The germline V gene has CDR1 SGDLS and CDR2 YYNGEE. The CDR3 consists of 15 residues. CDR3 in DNA: TGTGCCAGCAGCGTGGAAGTTGGGACATCCAATGAGCAGTTCTTC. This encodes CASSVEVGTSNEQFF.

This chain connects TRBV6-5 to TRBJ1-5, with D uncertain. Germline CDR1 reads MNHEY; CDR2 reads SVGAGI. Trimming took off 8 bases at V and 7 bases at J, with 12 bases between the two ends. The CDR3 length is 12 residues. The CDR3 protein is CASGDLWQPQHF. The CDR3 DNA reads as TGTGCCAGCGGGGATCTTTGGCAGCCCCAGCATTTT.

The rearrangement uses TRBV5-1 and TRBJ1-1; no reliable D call. V was cut by 3 bases and J by 0 bases, with 9 bases left in between. The CDR3 is 14 residues long. The germline gives CDR1 SGHRS, CDR2 YFSETQ. CDR3 in DNA: TGCGCCAGCAGCTCACAAAGCATGAACACTGAAGCTTTCTTT. It translates to CASSSQSMNTEAFF.

The chain recombines TRBV7-6 with TRBJ2-1; D may be TRBD1 (6 bases). This CDR3 spans 15 amino acids. V was shortened by 5 bases and J by 9 bases, with 20 bases between the two germline ends. Germline CDR1 and CDR2: SGHVS and FNYEAQ. CDR3 in DNA: TGTGCCAGCAGCCCCCATGAAGGGGGATTAGGTGAGCAGTTCTTC. Its translation: CASSPHEGGLGEQFF.

This sequence joins TRBV27 and TRBJ2-5; 11 bases match TRBD2. CDR1 MNHEY and CDR2 SMNVEV come from the germline V gene (reference sequence). The CDR3 totals 18 residues. The V and J ends lost 5 bases and 3 bases, in that order; junction bases with no gene match: 14. In DNA form, the CDR3 reads TGTGCCAGCAGTCCAAAGGCAGGACTAGCGGGCCGAAAAGAGACCCAGTACTTC. Protein product: CASSPKAGLAGRKETQYF.

This clone was recorded only once. Other DNA sequences in this specimen translate into the identical CDR3. V and J are TRBV5-1 and TRBJ2-5; D is perhaps TRBD1 (8 bases). Germline V lookup: CDR1 SGHRS, CDR2 YFSETQ. V was clipped by 5 bases and J by 5 bases, with 22 bases between them. The CDR3 has 16 amino acids. The CDR3 loop reads CASSPPTGGGTETQYF. The DNA for the CDR3 is TGCGCCAGCAGTCCGCCTACAGGGGGGGGAACGGAGACCCAGTACTTC.

The chain links TRBV7-9 to TRBJ2-1, with D uncertain. CDR1 and CDR2 from the germline V gene are SEHNR and FQNEAQ (reference sequence). The CDR3 runs 12 residues. Trimming stripped 2 bases from V and 6 bases from J, with 5 bases between. The CDR3 sequence is CASSLYPNEQFF. The CDR3 DNA reads TGTGCCAGCAGCTTATACCCCAATGAGCAGTTCTTC.

The chain recombines TRBV5-1 with TRBJ1-2, with TRBD1 matching over 7 bases. The germline CDR1 and CDR2 sequences are SGHRS and YFSETQ. The CDR3 consists of 16 residues. The V gene end was trimmed by 4 bases and the J gene end by 8 bases; junction bases not matched to a gene: 17. CDR3 in amino acids: CASSPLGTGVGYGYTF. In nucleotides, the CDR3 is TGCGCCAGCAGCCCTTTGGGCACAGGGGTGGGGTACGGCTACACCTTC.

The rearrangement uses TRBV9 and TRBJ2-3, with 8 bases aligning to TRBD2. This CDR3 spans 16 amino acids. Germline CDR1 and CDR2: SGDLS and YYNGEE. Unmatched junction bases numbered 7, after V lost 3 bases and J lost 1 base. CDR3 residues: CASSAGGGSGTDTQYF. DNA for the CDR3: TGTGCCAGCAGCGCCGGGGGGGGGAGTGGCACAGATACGCAGTATTTT.

V is TRBV7-6 and J is TRBJ2-1; 11 nucleotides line up with TRBD2. The junction had 3 bases not matched to a gene; V was cut back by 1 base and J by 4 bases. Per the germline V gene, CDR1 is SGHVS and CDR2 is FNYEAQ. The CDR3 consists of 16 residues. The CDR3 spells CASSLGGTSGYNEQFF. The CDR3 DNA follows: TGTGCCAGCAGCTTAGGGGGGACTAGCGGTTACAATGAGCAGTTCTTC.

This chain connects TRBV15 to TRBJ1-2, with TRBD1 as a possible D gene (6 bases). The germline V and J ends were trimmed by 8 bases and 6 bases, with 16 bases remaining between them. This CDR3 has 13 amino acids. Germline V gives CDR1 LNHNV, CDR2 YYDKDF (reference sequence). The CDR3 bases are TGTGCCACCCTGGGATTGGGGGCGAATGGCTACACCTTC. Amino acids: CATLGLGANGYTF.

The V and J genes are TRBV5-1 and TRBJ2-5; either TRBD1 or TRBD2 may supply D (5 bases each). CDR1 and CDR2 (germline): SGHRS, YFSETQ. This CDR3 spans 13 amino acids. Trimming took off 7 bases at V and 4 bases at J, with 14 bases between the two ends. CDR3 protein: CASGRDPRETQYF. CDR3 nucleotide sequence: TGCGCCAGCGGACGGGACCCGCGAGAGACCCAGTACTTC.

The chain recombines TRBV5-1 with TRBJ2-1; 8 bases fit TRBD2. Germline assignment: CDR1 SGHRS and CDR2 YFSETQ. CDR3 size: 15 residues. J lost 7 bases, V lost 0 bases, and 6 bases had no gene match. CDR3 nucleotide sequence: TGCGCCAGCAGCTTGGCTCCGGGACTAGGGAATGAGCAGTTCTTC. Encoded protein: CASSLAPGLGNEQFF. Full variable domain (missing parts from reference TRBV5-1 and TRBJ2-1): KAGVTQTPRYLIKTRGQQVTLSCSPISGHRSVSWYQQTPGQGLQFLFEYFSETQRNKGNFPGRFSGRQFSNSRSEMNVSTLELGDSALYLCASSLAPGLGNEQFFGPGTRLTVL.

The chain's CDR3 is CASSLTGIGNEQFF. The CDR3 nucleotides are TGTGCCAGCAGCCTGACCGGGATCGGAAATGAGCAGTTCTTC. The gene calls are TRBV27 and TRBJ2-1; maybe TRBD2 (5 bases). V was pared by 6 bases and J by 7 bases, with 16 bases between. There are 14 residues in the CDR3. Germline CDR1 reads MNHEY; CDR2 reads SMNVEV (reference sequence).

In nucleotides, the CDR3 is TGTGCCAGCAGTGAAATCTGGGGTTCCAGCTCCTACGAGCAGTACTTC. Protein sequence: CASSEIWGSSSYEQYF. The chain employs TRBV6-1 and TRBJ2-7; D ambiguous. Germline V gene lookup returns CDR1 MNHNS and CDR2 SASEGT. This CDR3 is built from 16 residues. The V end lost 2 bases, the J end lost 0 bases, and 14 bases lay between the germline ends.

The J gene is TRBJ1-1, the V gene TRBV28; TRBD1 is a possible D gene (6 bases). The CDR3 has 14 amino acids. Germline CDR1 reads MDHEN; CDR2 reads SYDVKM. Trimming cost V 6 bases and J 0 bases, with 11 bases left between them. This CDR3 is CASSLTGLNTEAFF. DNA of the CDR3: TGTGCCAGCAGCCTGACAGGACTGAACACTGAAGCTTTCTTT.

The V gene is TRBV19, the J gene TRBJ1-2, with D hard to call. Germline CDR1 is LNHDA and CDR2 is SQIVND (reference sequence). V was pared by 7 bases and J by 0 bases, with 12 bases between. The CDR3 covers 14 residues. The CDR3 nucleotides are TGTGCCAGTACGGTCGAAGGGACTAACTATGGCTACACCTTC. Its translation is CASTVEGTNYGYTF.

This rearrangement joins TRBV27 to TRBJ2-7; D uncertain. Germline V gene sequence: CDR1 MNHEY, CDR2 SMNVEV (reference sequence). Trimming took off 8 bases at V and 3 bases at J, with 20 bases between the two ends. The CDR3 consists of 15 residues. CDR3 sequence (DNA): TGTGCCAGCCAACTCATTGAGGTCTCTAACTACGAGCAGTACTTC. Amino acids: CASQLIEVSNYEQYF.

The rearrangement uses TRBV2 and TRBJ1-4, with 9 bases fitting TRBD1. CDR1 and CDR2 (germline): SNHLY, FYNNEI. The CDR3 runs to 13 residues. V gave up 8 bases and J gave up 10 bases; unmatched junction bases: 8. Written as DNA, the CDR3 is TGTGCCAGCCAGGACAGGGGATTCGGAAAACTGTTTTTT. Its translation is CASQDRGFGKLFF.

The DNA of the CDR3 is TGTGCCTGGAGTGTCGGGGGGAGTGTCTACGAGCAGTACTTC. This encodes CAWSVGGSVYEQYF. The genes are TRBV30 and TRBJ2-7; TRBD2 matches 7 bases. This CDR3 region has 14 residues. The germline V gene has CDR1 GTSNPN and CDR2 SVGIG (reference sequence). The V and J ends lost 0 bases and 3 bases, in that order; junction bases with no gene match: 5.

V and J are TRBV9 and TRBJ2-3, with D perhaps matching TRBD1 (6 bases). V shed 3 bases and J shed 0 bases, with 17 bases lying between them. CDR1 is SGDLS, CDR2 YYNGEE, per germline. This CDR3 comprises 17 residues. DNA of the CDR3: TGTGCCAGCAGCGCGGTTCTAGGGGGTGGGAGCACAGATACGCAGTATTTT. This gives the protein CASSAVLGGGSTDTQYF.

V and J are TRBV7-2 and TRBJ2-4, with 8 bases identical to TRBD2. V lost 2 bases and J lost 12; bases outside the gene matches: 9. Germline V gives CDR1 SGHTA, CDR2 FQGNSA. The CDR3 has 14 amino acids. The CDR3 sequence is CASSLKAREGSQYF. Here the CDR3 DNA reads TGTGCCAGCAGCTTAAAGGCCCGGGAGGGCAGTCAGTACTTC.

The chain combines TRBV11-2 with TRBJ2-1, with D possibly TRBD2 on 7 matching bases. The V end was cut by 6 bases, the J end by 2 bases, with 14 bases between. Per germline, CDR1 SGHAT and CDR2 FQNNGV. The CDR3 has 15 amino acids. CDR3 residues: CASRGGGFTYNEQFF. CDR3 nucleotides: TGTGCCAGCAGAGGCGGGGGCTTCACCTACAATGAGCAGTTCTTC.

The CDR3 is CASSQGVRTDTQYF. The CDR3 DNA reads TGTGCCAGCTCGCAGGGGGTGCGCACAGATACGCAGTATTTT. The chain recombines TRBV6-1 with TRBJ2-3; 7 nucleotides line up with TRBD1. The length of the CDR3 is 14 residues. The J segment lost 1 base and the V segment lost 8 bases, leaving 6 bases of the junction unmatched. The V gene's germline CDR1 is MNHNS and CDR2 SASEGT.